These 3 T cell receptor beta chains share one sample of origin, sequenced in a study of blood T cell repertoires in COVID-19. Profiled with immunoSEQ multiplex PCR; TCRdb holds only in-frame clones, not every one. Among around 100,000 clones listed, roughly 88% were seen once. Sequencing was done on a sample of peripheral blood. The receptors shown here come from a woman aged 55 to 70 with acute or convalescent COVID-19.

The chain links TRBV6-5 to TRBJ1-5; no firm D call. Trimming took off 7 bases at V and 0 bases at J, with 10 bases between the two ends. The germline V gene has CDR1 MNHEY and CDR2 SVGAGI. The CDR3 covers 14 residues. In DNA form, the CDR3 reads TGTGCCAGCAATTCCGGGGATAGCAATCAGCCCCAGCATTTT. Translation: CASNSGDSNQPQHF.

The chain employs TRBV5-4 and TRBJ2-5; TRBD1 agrees at 12 bases. In germline, CDR1 is SGHNT, CDR2 YYREEE (reference sequence). The CDR3 runs to 15 residues. J gave up 4 bases and V 4 bases, and 5 bases lay outside the gene matches. The CDR3 protein is CASSGGTGGAETQYF. The CDR3 DNA sequence: TGTGCCAGCAGCGGGGGGACAGGGGGCGCAGAGACCCAGTACTTC. Using reference TRBV5-4 and TRBJ2-5 for the parts outside the CDR3, the full variable domain is ETGVTQSPTHLIKTRGQQVTLRCSSQSGHNTVSWYQQALGQGPQFIFQYYREEENGRGNFPPRFSGLQFPNYSSELNVNALELDDSALYLCASSGGTGGAETQYFGPGTRLLVL.

Here the CDR3 DNA reads TGTGCCACCAGCGCCGGGACACCCAACGGGGCCAACGTCCTGACTTTC. The encoded protein is CATSAGTPNGANVLTF. The chain joins TRBV24-1 to TRBJ2-6; D perhaps matches TRBD1 (6 bases). The CDR3 has 16 residues. V was clipped by 7 bases and J by 4 bases, with 16 bases between them. CDR1 and CDR2 from the germline V gene are KGHDR and SFDVKD.